Shown below are 24 T cell receptor beta chains from a single sample sequenced in a study of post-analysis software for immune sequencing data. Regarding the study as a whole: Controls had lower frequencies than patients of about 5 TRBV segments, which included TRBV5-6, TRBV5-1 and TRBV20-1.

Carried by the TCR beta cDNA libraries were unique molecular identifiers. TCRdb re-called the PCR reads through MiXCR, storing one row per CDR3 protein. The sample records more than 450,000 distinct CDR3 sequences, about 40% being singletons. The antigens these receptors bind are not known. The sequenced sample consisted of blood. The receptors derive from a girl aged 10-17 years with multiple sclerosis.

The rearrangement links TRBV5-1 to TRBJ1-2; D is unresolved. Trimming pared 1 base from V and 6 bases from J, leaving 13 bases between. CDR3 length: 14 amino acids. CDR1 SGHRS and CDR2 YFSETQ come from the germline V gene. CDR3 in amino acids: CASSLRASRDGYTF. For the CDR3, the DNA is TGCGCCAGCAGCTTGAGGGCCTCGAGGGATGGCTACACCTTC.

The CDR3 region is CASSDRSSYNEQYF. In DNA form, the CDR3 reads TGTGCCAGCAGTGACAGAAGCTCCTACAATGAGCAGTACTTC. The V gene is TRBV25-1, the J gene TRBJ2-7; D remains ambiguous. CDR3 length: 14 amino acids. Germline V CDR1 and CDR2: MGHDK, SYGVNS. The germline V and J ends were trimmed by 3 bases and 7 bases, with 16 bases remaining between them.

This clonotype was observed a handful of times. The chain recombines TRBV20-1 with TRBJ2-1; TRBD2 matches 11 bases. CDR1 is DFQATT and CDR2 is SNEGSKA in the germline V gene (reference sequence). V lost 5 bases, J lost 7 bases, and 10 bases stayed unmatched. The CDR3 totals 15 residues. The CDR3 DNA reads as TGCAGTGCTCCTGATACTAGCGGGGGACTTAATGAGCAGTTCTTC. It codes for CSAPDTSGGLNEQFF.

This rearrangement joins TRBV12-3 or TRBV12-4 to TRBJ1-2; 8 nucleotides line up with TRBD1. V lost 4 bases and J lost 5; bases outside the gene matches: 6. This CDR3 has 14 amino acids. CDR3 coding DNA: TGTGCCAGCAGTTCCTCGACAGGGGTTTATGGCTACACCTTC. This sequence encodes CASSSSTGVYGYTF.

CDR3: CSARDRLDITDTQYF. The CDR3, as DNA: TGCAGTGCTAGAGATCGCCTGGACATTACAGATACGCAGTATTTT. The V gene is TRBV20-1, the J gene TRBJ2-3; TRBD1 is a possible D gene (5 bases). Germline assignment: CDR1 DFQATT and CDR2 SNEGSKA (reference sequence). V lost 0 bases to trimming and J lost 3 bases, with 13 bases between them. CDR3 length: 15 residues.

The genes are TRBV20-1 and TRBJ1-2; tentatively, D is TRBD1 (6 bases). Germline-derived CDR1 and CDR2 are DFQATT and SNEGSKA (reference sequence). The CDR3 contains 13 residues. The V end lost 5 bases, the J end lost 2 bases, and 12 bases lay between the germline ends. CDR3 bases: TGCAGTGCTCCTCCCGGACAGAACTATGGCTACACCTTC. The encoded protein is CSAPPGQNYGYTF.

V and J are TRBV6-5 and TRBJ2-4; maybe TRBD2 (6 bases). Trimming took off 7 bases at V and 0 bases at J, with 10 bases between the two ends. Germline CDR1 MNHEY, CDR2 SVGAGI. CDR3 length: 14 amino acids. The CDR3 reads CASNSGRAKNIQYF. CDR3 sequence (DNA): TGTGCCAGCAACTCCGGGAGAGCCAAAAACATTCAGTACTTC.

On this clonotype itself: One base away lies a much larger clone, so this may be a sequencing read error. The chain joins TRBV10-3 to TRBJ2-5; D perhaps matches TRBD2 (6 bases). The CDR3 loop spans 13 amino acids. CDR1 is ENHRY and CDR2 is SYGVKD in the germline V gene. V lost 6 bases and J lost 3, with 11 bases in between. CDR3 bases: TGTGCCATCAGGGAGGTAGCGGAAGAGACCCAGTACTTC. It codes for CAIREVAEETQYF.

The rearrangement links TRBV3-1 to TRBJ1-1; maybe TRBD1 (5 bases). This CDR3 is built from 12 residues. V was clipped by 5 bases and J by 7 bases, with 11 bases between them. The germline gives CDR1 LGHDT, CDR2 YNNKEL (reference sequence). CDR3 residues: CASSYLGLEAFF. CDR3 in DNA: TGTGCCAGCAGCTACCTGGGACTTGAAGCTTTCTTT.

This rearrangement joins TRBV9 to TRBJ2-7; possible D gene TRBD1, 5 bases. Germline-derived CDR1 and CDR2 are SGDLS and YYNGEE. This CDR3 comprises 16 residues. V shed 4 bases and J shed 1 base, with 18 bases lying between them. The CDR3 DNA is TGTGCCAGCAGCCCCACCCTCAGGGCGAAATCCTACGAGCAGTACTTC. It translates to CASSPTLRAKSYEQYF. The variable domain in full, with the rest retrieved from reference TRBV9 and TRBJ2-7, is DSGVTQTPKHLITATGQRVTLRCSPRSGDLSVYWYQQSLDQGLQFLIQYYNGEERAKGNILERFSAQQFPDLHSELNLSSLELGDSALYFCASSPTLRAKSYEQYFGPGTRLTVT.

The genes are TRBV7-9 and TRBJ2-5; 9 bases line up with TRBD2. The germline gives CDR1 SEHNR, CDR2 FQNEAQ (reference sequence). The CDR3 sequence is 17 residues long. Trimming cost V 1 base and J 4 bases; bases outside gene matches: 10. The CDR3 sequence is CASSLGPTGLARETQYF. The CDR3 DNA reads as TGTGCCAGCAGCTTAGGCCCAACAGGACTAGCGCGAGAGACCCAGTACTTC.

The chain joins TRBV5-1 to TRBJ2-5; D could derive from TRBD1 or TRBD2 (5 bases each). CDR1 is SGHRS and CDR2 is YFSETQ in the germline V gene. This CDR3 region has 14 residues. Trimming pared 6 bases from V and 0 bases from J, leaving 12 bases between. The CDR3 bases are TGCGCCAGCACCACCGGGGCCCACCAAGAGACCCAGTACTTC. Its protein product is CASTTGAHQETQYF.

The chain is built from TRBV24-1 and TRBJ2-3; 10 bases agree with TRBD2. V gave up 4 bases and J gave up 2 bases; unmatched junction bases: 5. CDR1 is KGHDR, CDR2 SFDVKD, per germline. CDR3 length: 16 amino acids. CDR3 protein: CATSDVGLADTDTQYF. DNA of the CDR3: TGTGCCACCAGTGACGTCGGACTAGCGGACACAGATACGCAGTATTTT.

This clonotype was counted only a few times. The chain recombines TRBV5-1 with TRBJ2-7, with a tentative D call TRBD1 (6 bases). This CDR3 has 14 amino acids. Germline V gives CDR1 SGHRS, CDR2 YFSETQ. The V gene lost 6 bases and the J gene lost 3 bases, with 16 bases spanning the gap. The CDR3 sequence is CASTVDSGSYEQYF. CDR3 coding DNA: TGCGCCAGCACCGTGGACAGTGGAAGCTACGAGCAGTACTTC.

This chain uses TRBV6-5 with TRBJ2-5, with 13 bases fitting TRBD2. The DNA end is a closer match to TRBJ2-7, so the J assignment may be wrong. The CDR3 length is 15 residues. Per germline, CDR1 MNHEY and CDR2 SVGAGI. DNA of the CDR3: TGTGCCTGCACCTTACTAGCGGGGGGGTCCTACGAGCAGTACTTC. Amino acid sequence: CACTLLAGGSYEQYF.

The chain carries TRBV25-1 and TRBJ2-1; 8 bases fit TRBD2. This CDR3 has 15 residues. Losses at the gene ends were 6 bases for V and 6 bases for J; bases not matched to a gene: 10. Germline V gene sequence: CDR1 MGHDK, CDR2 SYGVNS. The CDR3 region is CASRKRGAGGNEQFF. In DNA, the CDR3 is TGTGCCAGCAGAAAAAGGGGGGCGGGAGGCAATGAGCAGTTCTTC.

Points on this clonotype: One end of the junction does not line up with germline, which may come from a read error. The V and J genes are TRBV7-7 and TRBJ2-7; D is possibly TRBD1 or TRBD2 (5 bases each). This CDR3 has 14 residues. Germline V lookup: CDR1 SSHAT, CDR2 FNYEAQ (reference sequence). The CDR3 region has the DNA TGTGCTAGCAGCTTAGCGTTAACAGGCTACGAGCAGTACTTC. Residues: CASSLALTGYEQYF.

V gene TRBV20-1 combines with J gene TRBJ2-3, with unresolved D. The germline CDR1 and CDR2 sequences are DFQATT and SNEGSKA (reference sequence). Trimming took 3 bases from V and 2 from J, leaving 9 bases between them. The CDR3 is made up of 13 amino acids. CDR3 in amino acids: CSASGQNTDTQYF. The CDR3 DNA reads TGCAGTGCTAGCGGGCAGAACACAGATACGCAGTATTTT.

The chain employs TRBV3-1 and TRBJ2-4; possibly TRBD1 or TRBD2 for D (5 bases each). V lost 4 bases, J lost 2 bases, and 18 bases lay in between. The CDR3 consists of 17 residues. Germline-derived CDR1 and CDR2 are LGHDT and YNNKEL (reference sequence). CDR3 sequence: CASSRGANQATKNIQYF. CDR3 in DNA: TGTGCCAGCAGCCGAGGGGCTAACCAAGCGACCAAAAACATTCAGTACTTC.

The chain uses TRBV12-3 or TRBV12-4 and TRBJ2-7, with a tentative D call TRBD2 (5 bases). Trimming removed 1 base from V and 1 base from J, with 8 bases in between. The length of the CDR3 is 14 residues. The CDR3 DNA reads as TGTGCCAGCAGTTTAGGTTGGGAGTCCTACGAGCAGTACTTC. Its translation: CASSLGWESYEQYF.

This clonotype has a single count. The genes are TRBV9 and TRBJ2-5; TRBD2 might be the D (5 bases). V lost 4 bases to trimming and J lost 5 bases, with 18 bases between them. This CDR3 has 15 residues. Germline V lookup: CDR1 SGDLS, CDR2 YYNGEE. The chain's CDR3 is CASSSSGIRGETQYF. CDR3 nucleotide sequence: TGTGCCAGCAGCTCATCGGGCATTCGAGGGGAGACCCAGTACTTC.

The chain carries TRBV6-5 and TRBJ1-5; D not resolved. V dropped 7 bases and J dropped 0 bases, with 16 bases sitting between them. CDR3 length equals 16 residues. Per germline, CDR1 MNHEY and CDR2 SVGAGI. DNA of the CDR3: TGTGCCAGCATCCCTGGAGCGGTGTATAGCAATCAGCCCCAGCATTTT. Translating gives CASIPGAVYSNQPQHF.

The V gene is TRBV4-1, the J gene TRBJ2-1; 8 nucleotides agree with TRBD2. V dropped 1 base and J dropped 7; count of bases not matched to a gene: 9. The CDR3 is 16 amino acids. CDR1 and CDR2 (germline): MGHRA, YSYEKL. In DNA, the CDR3 is TGCGCCAGCAGCCAAGGGGCGGGAGGCGCGGTAAATGAGCAGTTCTTC. Amino acid sequence: CASSQGAGGAVNEQFF.

The CDR3 region is CASSSIGLADSDTQYF. The CDR3 nucleotides read TGTGCCAGCAGCAGCATCGGACTAGCGGATTCAGATACGCAGTATTTT. J is TRBJ2-3 and V is TRBV5-6; 10 bases map to TRBD2. The CDR3 contains 16 residues. Germline-derived CDR1 and CDR2 are SGHDT and YYEEEE. Unmatched junction bases numbered 9, after V lost 4 bases and J lost 4 bases.